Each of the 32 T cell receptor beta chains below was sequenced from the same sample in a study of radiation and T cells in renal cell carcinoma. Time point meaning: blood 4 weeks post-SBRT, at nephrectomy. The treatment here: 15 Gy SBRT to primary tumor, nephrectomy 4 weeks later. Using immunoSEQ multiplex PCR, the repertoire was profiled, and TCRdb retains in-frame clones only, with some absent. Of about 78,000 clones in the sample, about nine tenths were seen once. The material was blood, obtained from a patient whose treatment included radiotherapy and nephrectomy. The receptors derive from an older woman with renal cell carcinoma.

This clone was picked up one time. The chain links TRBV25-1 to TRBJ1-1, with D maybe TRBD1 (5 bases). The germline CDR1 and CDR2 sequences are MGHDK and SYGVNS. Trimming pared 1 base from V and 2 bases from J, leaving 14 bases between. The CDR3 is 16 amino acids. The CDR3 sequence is CASSELRGGANTEAFF. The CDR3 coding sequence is TGTGCCAGCAGTGAATTACGGGGGGGAGCTAACACTGAAGCTTTCTTT.

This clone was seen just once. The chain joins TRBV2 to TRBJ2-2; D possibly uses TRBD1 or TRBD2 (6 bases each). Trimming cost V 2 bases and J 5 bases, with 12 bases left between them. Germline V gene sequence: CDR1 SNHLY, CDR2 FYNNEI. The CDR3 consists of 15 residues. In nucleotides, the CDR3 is TGTGCCAGCAGTGAAACGGGGGCGCGAACCGGGGAGCTGTTTTTT. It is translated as CASSETGARTGELFF.

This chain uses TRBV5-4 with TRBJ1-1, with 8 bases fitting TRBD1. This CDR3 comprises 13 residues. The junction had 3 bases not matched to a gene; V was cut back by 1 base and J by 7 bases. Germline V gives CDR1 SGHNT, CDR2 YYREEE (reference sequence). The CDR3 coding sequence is TGTGCCAGCAGCTTGCAGGGGGCCGATGAAGCTTTCTTT. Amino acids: CASSLQGADEAFF.

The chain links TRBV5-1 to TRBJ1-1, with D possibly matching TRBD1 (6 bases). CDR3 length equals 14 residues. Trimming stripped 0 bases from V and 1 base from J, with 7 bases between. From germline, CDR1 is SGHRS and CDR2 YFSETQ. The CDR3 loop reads CASSLATGNTEAFF. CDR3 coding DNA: TGCGCCAGCAGCTTGGCGACAGGGAACACTGAAGCTTTCTTT.

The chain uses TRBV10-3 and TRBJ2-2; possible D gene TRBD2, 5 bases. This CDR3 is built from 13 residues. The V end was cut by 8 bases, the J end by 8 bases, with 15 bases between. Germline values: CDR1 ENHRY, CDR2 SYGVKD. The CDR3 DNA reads TGTGCCATCGCGGACTCACCTAGGGGGGAGCTGTTTTTT. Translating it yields CAIADSPRGELFF.

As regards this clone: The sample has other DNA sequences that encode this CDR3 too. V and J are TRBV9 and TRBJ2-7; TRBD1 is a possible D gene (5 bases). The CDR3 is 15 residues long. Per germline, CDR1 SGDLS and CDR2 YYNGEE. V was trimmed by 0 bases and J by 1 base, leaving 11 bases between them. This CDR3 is CASSVGGPGSYEQYF. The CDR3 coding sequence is TGTGCCAGCAGCGTAGGAGGCCCAGGGTCCTACGAGCAGTACTTC.

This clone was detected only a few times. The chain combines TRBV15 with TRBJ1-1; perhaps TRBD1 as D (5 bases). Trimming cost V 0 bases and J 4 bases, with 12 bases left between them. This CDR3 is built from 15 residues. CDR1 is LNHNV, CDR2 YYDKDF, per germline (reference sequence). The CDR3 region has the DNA TGTGCCACCAGCAGAGATCGGGGGGGAGCCACTGAAGCTTTCTTT. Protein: CATSRDRGGATEAFF.

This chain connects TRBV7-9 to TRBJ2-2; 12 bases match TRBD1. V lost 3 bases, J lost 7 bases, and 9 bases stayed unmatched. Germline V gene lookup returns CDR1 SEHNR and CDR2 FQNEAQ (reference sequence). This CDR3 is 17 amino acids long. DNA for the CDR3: TGTGCCAGCAGCTTCCTCGGGACAGGGGGCGTCGGCGGGGAGCTGTTTTTT. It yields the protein CASSFLGTGGVGGELFF. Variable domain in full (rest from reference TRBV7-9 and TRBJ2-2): DTGVSQNPRHKITKRGQNVTFRCDPISEHNRLYWYRQTLGQGPEFLTYFQNEAQLEKSRLLSDRFSAERPKGSFSTLEIQRTEQGDSAMYLCASSFLGTGGVGGELFFGEGSRLTVL.

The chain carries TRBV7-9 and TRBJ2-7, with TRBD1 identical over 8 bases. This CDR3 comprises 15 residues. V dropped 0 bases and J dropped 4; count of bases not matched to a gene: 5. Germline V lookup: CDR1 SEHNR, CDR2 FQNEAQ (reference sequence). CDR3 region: CASSLAGRGLYEQYF. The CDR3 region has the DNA TGTGCCAGCAGCTTAGCGGGCAGGGGGCTATACGAGCAGTACTTC.

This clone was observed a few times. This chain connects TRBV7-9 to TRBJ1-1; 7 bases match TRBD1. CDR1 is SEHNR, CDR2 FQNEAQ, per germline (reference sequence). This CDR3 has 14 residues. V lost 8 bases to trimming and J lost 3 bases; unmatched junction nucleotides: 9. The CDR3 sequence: CASSTEGADTEAFF. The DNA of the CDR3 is TGTGCCAGCTCCACGGAGGGGGCAGACACTGAAGCTTTCTTT.

CDR3 sequence: CASSQGSRRTEAFF. The CDR3 DNA reads as TGCGCCAGCAGCCAAGGATCTCGAAGGACTGAAGCTTTCTTT. The genes are TRBV4-3 and TRBJ1-1; D gene ambiguous. Germline V lookup: CDR1 LGHNA, CDR2 YSLEER. This CDR3 is built from 14 residues. The V end was cut by 1 base, the J end by 5 bases, with 11 bases between.

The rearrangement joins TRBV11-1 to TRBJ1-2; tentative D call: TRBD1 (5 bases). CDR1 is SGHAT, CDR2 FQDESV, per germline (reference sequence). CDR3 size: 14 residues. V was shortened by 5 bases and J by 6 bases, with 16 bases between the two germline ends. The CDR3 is CASSASGTVDGYTF. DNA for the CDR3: TGTGCCAGCAGCGCGAGCGGGACCGTAGATGGCTACACCTTC.

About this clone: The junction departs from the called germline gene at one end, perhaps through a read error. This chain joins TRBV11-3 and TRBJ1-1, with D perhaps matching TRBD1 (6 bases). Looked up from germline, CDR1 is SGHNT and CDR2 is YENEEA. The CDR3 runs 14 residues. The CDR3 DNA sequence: TGTGCCAGCAGTTTAGGGGGGAGGGGCACTGAAGCTTTCTTT. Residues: CASSLGGRGTEAFF.

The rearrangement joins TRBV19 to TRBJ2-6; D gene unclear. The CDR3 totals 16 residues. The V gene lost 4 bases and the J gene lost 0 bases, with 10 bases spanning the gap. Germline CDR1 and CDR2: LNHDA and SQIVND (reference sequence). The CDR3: CASSRPRSSGANVLTF. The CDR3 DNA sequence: TGTGCCAGTAGTAGGCCCAGAAGCTCTGGGGCCAACGTCCTGACTTTC.

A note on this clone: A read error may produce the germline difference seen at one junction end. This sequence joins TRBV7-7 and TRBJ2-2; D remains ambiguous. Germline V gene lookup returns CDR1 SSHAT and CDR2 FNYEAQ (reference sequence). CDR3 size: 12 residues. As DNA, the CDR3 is TGTGCTAGCAGCTTACGCGACGGGGAGCTGTTTTTT. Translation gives CASSLRDGELFF.

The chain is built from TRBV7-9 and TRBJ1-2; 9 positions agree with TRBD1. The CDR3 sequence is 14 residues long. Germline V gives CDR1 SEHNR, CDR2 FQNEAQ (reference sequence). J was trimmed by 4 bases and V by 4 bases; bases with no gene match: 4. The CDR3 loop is CASSSKTGGYGYTF. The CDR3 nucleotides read TGTGCCAGCAGCTCCAAGACAGGGGGCTATGGCTACACCTTC.

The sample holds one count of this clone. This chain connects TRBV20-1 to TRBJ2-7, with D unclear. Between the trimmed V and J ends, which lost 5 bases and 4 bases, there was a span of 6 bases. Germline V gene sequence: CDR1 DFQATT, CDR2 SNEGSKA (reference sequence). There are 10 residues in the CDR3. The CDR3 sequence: CSAGSYEQYF. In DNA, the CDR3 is TGCAGTGCTGGCTCTTACGAGCAGTACTTC.

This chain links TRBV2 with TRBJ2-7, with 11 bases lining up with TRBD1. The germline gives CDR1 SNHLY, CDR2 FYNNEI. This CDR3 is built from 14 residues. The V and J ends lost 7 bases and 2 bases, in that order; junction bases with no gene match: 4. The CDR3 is CASTGDRGAYEQYF. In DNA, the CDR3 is TGTGCCAGCACTGGGGACAGGGGGGCCTACGAGCAGTACTTC.

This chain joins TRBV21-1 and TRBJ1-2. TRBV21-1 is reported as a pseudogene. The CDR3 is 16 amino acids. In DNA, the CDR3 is TGTGCCAGCATCACAAAATGGAATAACCTCCCCTATGGCTACACCTTC. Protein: CASITKWNNLPYGYTF.

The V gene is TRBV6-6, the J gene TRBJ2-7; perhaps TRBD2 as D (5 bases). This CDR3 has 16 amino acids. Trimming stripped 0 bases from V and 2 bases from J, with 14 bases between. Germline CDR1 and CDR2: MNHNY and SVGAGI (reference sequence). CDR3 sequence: CASSYSGPLGAYEQYF. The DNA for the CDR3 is TGTGCCAGCAGTTACTCAGGACCTCTGGGAGCCTACGAGCAGTACTTC.

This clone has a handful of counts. CDR3 nucleotide sequence: TGTGCCAGCAGCGGGCTCTCAACTAGCGGGGGGGCCGTCTTGGAGACCCAGTACTTC. As protein: CASSGLSTSGGAVLETQYF. The gene calls are TRBV13 and TRBJ2-5; 13 bases map to TRBD2. The CDR3 contains 19 residues. Per germline, CDR1 PRHDT and CDR2 FYEKMQ (reference sequence). The junction had 17 bases not matched to a gene; V was cut back by 5 bases and J by 5 bases.

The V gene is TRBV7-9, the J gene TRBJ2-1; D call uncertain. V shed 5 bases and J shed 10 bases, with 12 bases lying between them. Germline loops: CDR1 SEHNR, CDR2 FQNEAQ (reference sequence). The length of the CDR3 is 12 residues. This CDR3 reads CASSQTFQEQFF. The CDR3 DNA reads TGTGCCAGCAGCCAAACATTCCAGGAGCAGTTCTTC.

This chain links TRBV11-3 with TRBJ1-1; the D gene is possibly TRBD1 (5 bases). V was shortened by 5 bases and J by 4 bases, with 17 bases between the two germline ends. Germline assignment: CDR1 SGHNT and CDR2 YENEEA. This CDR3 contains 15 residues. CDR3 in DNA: TGTGCCAGCAGCCCCCCCGAGGGGCGGGTCACTGAAGCTTTCTTT. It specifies CASSPPEGRVTEAFF.

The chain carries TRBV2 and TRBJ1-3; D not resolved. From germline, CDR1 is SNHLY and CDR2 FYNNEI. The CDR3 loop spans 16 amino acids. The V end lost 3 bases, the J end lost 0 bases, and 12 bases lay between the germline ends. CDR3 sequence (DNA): TGTGCCAGCAGTGATAACAGCCTCCACTCTGGAAACACCATATATTTT. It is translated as CASSDNSLHSGNTIYF. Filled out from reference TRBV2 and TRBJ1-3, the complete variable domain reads EPEVTQTPSHQVTQMGQEVILRCVPISNHLYFYWYRQILGQKVEFLVSFYNNEISEKSEIFDDQFSVERPDGSNFTLKIRSTKLEDSAMYFCASSDNSLHSGNTIYFGEGSWLTVV.

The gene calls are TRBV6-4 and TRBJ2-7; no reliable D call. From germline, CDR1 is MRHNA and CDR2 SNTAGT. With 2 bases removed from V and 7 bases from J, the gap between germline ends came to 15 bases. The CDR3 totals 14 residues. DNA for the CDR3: TGTGCCAGCAGTGACACCCCCGGAGATTCAGAGCAGTACTTC. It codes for CASSDTPGDSEQYF.

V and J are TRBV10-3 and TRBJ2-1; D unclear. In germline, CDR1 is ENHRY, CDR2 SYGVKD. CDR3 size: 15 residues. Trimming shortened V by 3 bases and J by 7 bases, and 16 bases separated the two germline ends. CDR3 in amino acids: CAISDKVEKTNEQFF. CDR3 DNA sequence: TGTGCCATCAGTGATAAGGTTGAGAAAACGAATGAGCAGTTCTTC.

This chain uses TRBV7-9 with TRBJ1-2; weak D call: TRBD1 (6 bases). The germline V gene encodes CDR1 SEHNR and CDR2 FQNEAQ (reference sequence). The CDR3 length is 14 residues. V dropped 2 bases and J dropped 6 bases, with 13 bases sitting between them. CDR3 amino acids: CASSLTGLGNGYTF. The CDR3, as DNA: TGTGCCAGCAGCTTAACAGGGCTGGGGAATGGCTACACCTTC. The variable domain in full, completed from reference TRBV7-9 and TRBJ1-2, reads DTGVSQNPRHKITKRGQNVTFRCDPISEHNRLYWYRQTLGQGPEFLTYFQNEAQLEKSRLLSDRFSAERPKGSFSTLEIQRTEQGDSAMYLCASSLTGLGNGYTFGSGTRLTVV.

CDR3 sequence (DNA): TGCGCCAGCAGCTTGTTTCCCAGCGGGGGGGCCGATGAGCAGTTCTTC. Its protein product is CASSLFPSGGADEQFF. The gene calls are TRBV5-1 and TRBJ2-1; TRBD2 matches 10 bases. This CDR3 is built from 16 residues. V lost 1 base to trimming and J lost 8 bases; unmatched junction nucleotides: 9. The V gene's germline CDR1 is SGHRS and CDR2 YFSETQ.

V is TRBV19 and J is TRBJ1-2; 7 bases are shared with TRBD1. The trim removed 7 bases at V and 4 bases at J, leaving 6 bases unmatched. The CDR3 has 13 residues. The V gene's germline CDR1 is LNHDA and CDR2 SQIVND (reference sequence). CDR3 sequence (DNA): TGTGCCAGTACCCCCGCAGGGGGCTATGGCTACACCTTC. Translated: CASTPAGGYGYTF. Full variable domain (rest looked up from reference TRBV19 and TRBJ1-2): DGGITQSPKYLFRKEGQNVTLSCEQNLNHDAMYWYRQDPGQGLRLIYYSQIVNDFQKGDIAEGYSVSREKKESFPLTVTSAQKNPTAFYLCASTPAGGYGYTFGSGTRLTVV.

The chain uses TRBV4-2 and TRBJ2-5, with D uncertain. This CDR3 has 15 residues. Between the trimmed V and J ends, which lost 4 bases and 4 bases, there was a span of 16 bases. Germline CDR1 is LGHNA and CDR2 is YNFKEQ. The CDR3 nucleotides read TGTGCCAGCAGCCCTACGGTCCTACAGCGAGAGACCCAGTACTTC. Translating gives CASSPTVLQRETQYF.

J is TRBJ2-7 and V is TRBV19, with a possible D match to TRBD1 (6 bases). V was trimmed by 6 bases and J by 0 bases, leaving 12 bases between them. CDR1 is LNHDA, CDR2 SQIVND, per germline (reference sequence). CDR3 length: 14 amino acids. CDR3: CASSGAGASYEQYF. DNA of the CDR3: TGTGCCAGTAGCGGGGCAGGGGCCTCCTACGAGCAGTACTTC.

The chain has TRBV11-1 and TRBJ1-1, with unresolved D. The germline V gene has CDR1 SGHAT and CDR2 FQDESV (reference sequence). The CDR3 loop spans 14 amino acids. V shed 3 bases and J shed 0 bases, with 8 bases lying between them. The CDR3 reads CASSFNRLNTEAFF. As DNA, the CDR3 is TGTGCCAGCAGCTTCAACAGATTGAACACTGAAGCTTTCTTT.